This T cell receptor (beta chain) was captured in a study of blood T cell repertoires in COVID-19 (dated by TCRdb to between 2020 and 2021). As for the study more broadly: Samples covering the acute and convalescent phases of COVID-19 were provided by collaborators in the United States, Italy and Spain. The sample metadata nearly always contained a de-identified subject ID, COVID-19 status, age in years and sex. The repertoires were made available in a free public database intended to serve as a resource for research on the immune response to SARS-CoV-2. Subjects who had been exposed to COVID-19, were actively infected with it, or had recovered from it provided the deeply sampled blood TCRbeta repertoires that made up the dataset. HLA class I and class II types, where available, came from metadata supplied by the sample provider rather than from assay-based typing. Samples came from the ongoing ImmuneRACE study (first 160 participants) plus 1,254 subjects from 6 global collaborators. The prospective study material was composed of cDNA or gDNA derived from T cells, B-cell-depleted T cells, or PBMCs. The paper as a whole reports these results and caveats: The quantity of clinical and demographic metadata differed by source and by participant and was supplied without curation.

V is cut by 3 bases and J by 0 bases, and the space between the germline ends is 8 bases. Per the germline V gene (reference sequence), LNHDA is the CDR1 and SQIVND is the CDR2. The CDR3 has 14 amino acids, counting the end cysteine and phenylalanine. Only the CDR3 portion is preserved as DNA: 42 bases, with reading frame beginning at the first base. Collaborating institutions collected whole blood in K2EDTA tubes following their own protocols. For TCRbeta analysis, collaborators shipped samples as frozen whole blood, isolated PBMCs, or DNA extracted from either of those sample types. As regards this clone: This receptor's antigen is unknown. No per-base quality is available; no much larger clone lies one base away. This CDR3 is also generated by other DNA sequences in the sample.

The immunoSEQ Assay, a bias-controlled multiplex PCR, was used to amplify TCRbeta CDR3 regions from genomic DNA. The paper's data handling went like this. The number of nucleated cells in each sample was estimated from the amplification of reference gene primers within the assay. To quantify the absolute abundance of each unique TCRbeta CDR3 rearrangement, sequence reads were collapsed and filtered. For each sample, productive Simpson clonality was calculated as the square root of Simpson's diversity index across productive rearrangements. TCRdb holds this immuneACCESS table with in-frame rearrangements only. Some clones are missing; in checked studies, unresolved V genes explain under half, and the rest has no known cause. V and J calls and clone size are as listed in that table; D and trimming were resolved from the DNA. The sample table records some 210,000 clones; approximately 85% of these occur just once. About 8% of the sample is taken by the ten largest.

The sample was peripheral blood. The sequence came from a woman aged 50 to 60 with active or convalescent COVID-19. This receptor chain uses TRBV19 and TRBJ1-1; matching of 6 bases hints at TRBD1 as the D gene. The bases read TGTGCCAGTAGTATTACAGGGCTGAACACTGAAGCTTTCTTT. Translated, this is CASSITGLNTEAFF.